This T cell receptor beta chain came from a study of cytotoxic CD8 clonotypes in ibrutinib-treated CLL. Study context: Patients gave response samples after a median about eleven months of treatment, range 6 to 36. The study's findings and limits: Clonality increased at ibrutinib response, then returned toward baseline at progression. While tracking circulating CD8+ T-cell counts, baseline clonality exceeded that of age-matched healthy donors.

TCR beta libraries used 2 to 2.5 micrograms of genomic DNA from cryopreserved PBMCs. Points on this clone: The antigen remains unidentified.

The germline V gene encodes CDR1 SQVTM and CDR2 ANQGSEA. CDR3 length equals 14 residues. The ends lost 4 bases at V and 6 bases at J; junction bases unmatched: 11. Using immunoSEQ multiplex PCR, the repertoire was profiled, and TCRdb retains in-frame clones only, with some absent. The sample carries roughly 330,000 clones, about 64% recorded once. This sequence joins TRBV29-1 and TRBJ1-2; 7 bases match TRBD1. Sequences were derived from PBMCs, sampled after 36 months of ibrutinib treatment. The TCR was taken from a human donor with chronic lymphocytic leukemia. The CDR3 nucleotides are TGCAGCGTTGGGAACCGGGACAGACAACATGGCTACACCTTC. It translates to CSVGNRDRQHGYTF.